The table lists the clone carrying this T cell receptor (beta chain) with many counts. Its antigen remains unidentified. This CDR3 is 12 amino acids long. Deletions cut 3 bases from V and 4 bases from J, with 9 bases between. The germline V gene has CDR1 DFQATT and CDR2 SNEGSKA (reference sequence). This sample was taken from a study of T-cell reconstitution after alpha-beta-depleted transplantation in children. Study conclusions and caveats: The study reportedly traced alpha-beta T cells about two months after transplant to several hundred expanded graft clones. The study traced high day-60 TCRbeta diversity in some patients to surviving recipient T cells and thymic progenitors. Once a year had passed after transplant, T-cell counts and diversity came mostly from newly produced T cells.

It was with unique molecular identifiers that the TCRbeta library was prepared. TCRdb reanalysed the PCR reads using MiXCR and keeps one entry per CDR3 protein. The sample carries roughly 120,000 distinct CDR3 sequences, roughly 23% recorded once. The chain recombines TRBV20-1 with TRBJ1-1; the D gene is possibly TRBD1 (5 bases). The material was PBMCs, mostly from graft donor cells, obtained 180 days after TCRalphabeta/CD19-depleted stem cell transplant. The source of this sequence is a male patient aged 2 to 9 who had a stem cell transplant for chronic granulomatous disease, so the T cells may come from the graft donor. The CDR3 region is CSARGGPTEAFF. The CDR3 coding sequence is TGCAGTGCTAGGGGGGGACCCACTGAAGCTTTCTTT.